Listed below are T cell receptor beta chains from one sample, sequenced in a study of blood T cell repertoires in COVID-19. TCRdb's table, derived via immunoSEQ multiplex PCR, lists solely in-frame clones and lacks some. The sample consists of a few hundred thousand clones, around 85% of them appearing once. The sequenced sample consisted of peripheral blood. Every receptor here comes from a human donor with COVID-19, enrolled during active disease. The donor label of this sample is uncertain. Both conserved end residues are part of each CDR3. Fields, in order: D gene, clone size, V gene, J gene, CDR3 protein, CDR3 DNA. A D gene is named only where the DNA matches it firmly. Clone size is not always given. Where it is, it says once, few, many or a class for expanded clones.

TRBD2	NA	TRBV11-2	TRBJ2-3	CASSSAGVGMDTQYF	TGTGCCAGCAGCTCAGCGGGAGTTGGCATGGATACGCAGTATTTT
TRBD2	NA	TRBV7-2	TRBJ2-7	CASSLFPSGAYEQYF	TGTGCCAGCAGCTTATTCCCTAGCGGGGCCTACGAGCAGTACTTC
NA	once	TRBV5-1	TRBJ2-7	CASSFGGEQYF	TGCGCCAGCAGCTTCGGTGGCGAGCAGTACTTC
NA	NA	TRBV29-1	TRBJ1-1	CSVEDLGGNTEAFF	TGCAGCGTTGAAGATCTAGGGGGAAACACTGAAGCTTTCTTT
NA	NA	TRBV29-1	TRBJ1-2	CSVELSGTPYGYTF	TGCAGCGTTGAATTATCCGGGACACCTTATGGCTACACCTTC
TRBD2	NA	TRBV2	TRBJ2-5	CASLRELPQETQYF	TGTGCCAGCCTGCGGGAGTTACCACAAGAGACCCAGTACTTC
TRBD1	NA	TRBV25-1	TRBJ1-5	CASSRTGYNQPQHF	TGTGCCAGCAGTAGGACAGGATACAATCAGCCCCAGCATTTT
NA	NA	TRBV7-9	TRBJ2-5	CASSLVSGKAETQYF	TGTGCCAGCAGCTTAGTATCGGGGAAGGCGGAGACCCAGTACTTC
NA	NA	TRBV30	TRBJ2-5	CATGTQETQYF	TGTGCCACCGGGACTCAAGAGACCCAGTACTTC
TRBD1	NA	TRBV27	TRBJ2-7	CASSPHWTGGSIQSSYEQYF	TGTGCCAGCAGTCCCCATTGGACAGGGGGATCAATCCAAAGCTCCTACGAGCAGTACTTC
TRBD1	few	TRBV18	TRBJ2-2	CASSYGTDGGELFF	TGTGCCAGCTCCTACGGGACAGACGGCGGGGAGCTGTTTTTT
TRBD2	NA	TRBV2	TRBJ2-2	CASKEREGSVGRGFTGELFF	TGTGCCAGCAAGGAGCGGGAGGGCTCAGTTGGCCGCGGTTTCACCGGGGAGCTGTTTTTT
NA	NA	TRBV3-1/TRBV3-2	TRBJ1-2	CASSRPGEHGYTF	TGTGCCAGCAGCCGCCCAGGGGAGCATGGCTACACCTTC
TRBD1	few	TRBV12-3/TRBV12-4	TRBJ1-1	CASHRGLNTEAFF	TGTGCCAGCCACAGGGGACTGAACACTGAAGCTTTCTTT
NA	NA	TRBV6-5	TRBJ2-7	CASRAGGFYEQYF	TGTGCCAGCAGAGCAGGCGGGTTCTACGAGCAGTACTTC
TRBD2	NA	TRBV5-4	TRBJ2-3	CASSLGEAGGPLDTQYF	TGTGCCAGCAGCTTGGGAGAGGCGGGAGGGCCCCTAGATACGCAGTATTTT
NA	once	TRBV6-5	TRBJ1-2	CASRETGDYGYTF	TGTGCCAGCAGAGAGACAGGAGACTATGGCTACACCTTC
TRBD2	NA	TRBV30	TRBJ2-7	CAWSALTDMTSGRIEYEQYF	TGTGCCTGGAGTGCCCTAACCGACATGACTAGCGGGAGGATCGAGTACGAGCAGTACTTC
TRBD1	NA	TRBV7-8	TRBJ1-1	CASSKSRGENTEAFF	TGTGCCAGCAGCAAATCCAGGGGGGAGAACACTGAAGCTTTCTTT
NA	NA	TRBV11-3	TRBJ2-1	CASSLMSSDNEQFF	TGTGCCAGCAGCTTAATGTCTAGTGACAATGAGCAGTTCTTC
NA	NA	TRBV3-1/TRBV3-2	TRBJ2-5	CASSPKRGTHSQETQYF	TGTGCCAGCAGCCCGAAACGGGGGACCCACTCCCAAGAGACCCAGTACTTC
NA	NA	TRBV7-7	TRBJ1-1	CASSYRAGTEAFF	TGTGCTAGCAGTTACAGGGCCGGGACTGAAGCTTTCTTT
TRBD2	NA	TRBV28	TRBJ2-2	CASSLVAGGPVGELFF	TGTGCCAGCAGTTTGGTAGCGGGAGGGCCTGTCGGGGAGCTGTTTTTT
TRBD1	once	TRBV5-4	TRBJ1-3	CASSRPGQGGNTIYF	TGTGCCAGCAGCAGGCCGGGACAGGGAGGAAACACCATATATTTT
NA	NA	TRBV29-1	TRBJ2-1	CSADGGPTYNEQFF	TGCAGCGCCGACGGAGGGCCAACCTACAATGAGCAGTTCTTC
NA	NA	TRBV28	TRBJ2-6	CASSLDQAGANVLTF	TGTGCCAGCAGTTTAGACCAGGCTGGGGCCAACGTCCTGACTTTC
TRBD1	few	TRBV3-1/TRBV3-2	TRBJ1-6	CASSPRTGGNSPLHF	TGTGCCAGCAGCCCTAGAACAGGGGGCAATTCACCCCTCCACTTT
TRBD2	NA	TRBV30	TRBJ2-1	CAWSGLADNEQFF	TGTGCCTGGAGTGGACTAGCGGACAATGAGCAGTTCTTC